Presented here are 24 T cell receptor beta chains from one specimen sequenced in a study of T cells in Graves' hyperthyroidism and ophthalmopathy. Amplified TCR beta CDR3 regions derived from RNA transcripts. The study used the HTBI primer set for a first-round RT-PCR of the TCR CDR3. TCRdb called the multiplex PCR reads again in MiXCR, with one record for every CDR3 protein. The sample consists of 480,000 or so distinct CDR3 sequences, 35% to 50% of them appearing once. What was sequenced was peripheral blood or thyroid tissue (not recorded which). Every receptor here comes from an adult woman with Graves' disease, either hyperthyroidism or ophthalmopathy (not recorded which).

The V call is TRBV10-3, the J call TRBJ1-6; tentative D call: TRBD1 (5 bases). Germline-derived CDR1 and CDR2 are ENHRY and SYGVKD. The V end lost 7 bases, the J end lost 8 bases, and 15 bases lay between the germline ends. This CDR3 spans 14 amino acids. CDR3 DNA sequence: TGTGCCATCAACGAGGGGCTCCAGGATTCACCCCTCCACTTT. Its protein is CAINEGLQDSPLHF.

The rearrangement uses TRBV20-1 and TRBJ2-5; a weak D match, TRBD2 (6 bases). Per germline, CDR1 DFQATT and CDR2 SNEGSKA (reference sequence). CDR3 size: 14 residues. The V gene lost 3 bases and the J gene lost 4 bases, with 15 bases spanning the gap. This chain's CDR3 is CSASPFTSPETQYF. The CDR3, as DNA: TGCAGTGCTAGCCCTTTCACTAGCCCAGAGACCCAGTACTTC.

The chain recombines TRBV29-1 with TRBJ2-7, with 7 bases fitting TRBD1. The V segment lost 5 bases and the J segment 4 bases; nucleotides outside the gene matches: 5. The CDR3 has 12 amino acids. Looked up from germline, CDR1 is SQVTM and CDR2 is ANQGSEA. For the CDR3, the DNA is TGCAGCGTTTTGCGCAGGGGGTACGAGCAGTACTTC. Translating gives CSVLRRGYEQYF.

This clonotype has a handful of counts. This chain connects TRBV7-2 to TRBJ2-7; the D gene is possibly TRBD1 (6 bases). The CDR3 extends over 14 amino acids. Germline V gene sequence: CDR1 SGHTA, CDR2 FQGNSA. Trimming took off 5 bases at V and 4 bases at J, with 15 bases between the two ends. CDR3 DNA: TGTGCCAGCAGCCCCGACAGGATTTCGTACGAGCAGTACTTC. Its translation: CASSPDRISYEQYF.

The DNA of the CDR3 is TGTGCCAGCAGCGCATCCGGGACGGGCAATCAGCCCCAGCATTTT. It specifies CASSASGTGNQPQHF. The chain is built from TRBV9 and TRBJ1-5; a possible D gene is TRBD1 (5 bases). The ends were cut back, 3 bases at V and 2 bases at J, with 12 bases in the middle. CDR1 and CDR2 from the germline V gene are SGDLS and YYNGEE. The CDR3 loop spans 15 amino acids.

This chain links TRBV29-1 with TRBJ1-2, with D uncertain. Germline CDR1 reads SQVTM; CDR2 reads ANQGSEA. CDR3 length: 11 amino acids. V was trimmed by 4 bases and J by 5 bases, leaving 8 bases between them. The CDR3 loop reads CSVVAEYGYTF. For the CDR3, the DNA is TGCAGCGTTGTGGCAGAGTATGGCTACACCTTC. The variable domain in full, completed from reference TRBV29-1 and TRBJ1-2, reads SAVISQKPSRDICQRGTSLTIQCQVDSQVTMMFWYRQQPGQSLTLIATANQGSEATYESGFVIDKFPISRPNLTFSTLTVSNMSPEDSSIYLCSVVAEYGYTFGSGTRLTVV.

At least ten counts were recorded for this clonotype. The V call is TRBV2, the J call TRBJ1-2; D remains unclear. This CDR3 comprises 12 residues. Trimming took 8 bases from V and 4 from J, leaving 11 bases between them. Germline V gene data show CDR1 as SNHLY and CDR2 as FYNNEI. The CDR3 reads CASGLASYGYTF. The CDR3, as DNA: TGTGCCAGCGGACTCGCTTCCTATGGCTACACCTTC.

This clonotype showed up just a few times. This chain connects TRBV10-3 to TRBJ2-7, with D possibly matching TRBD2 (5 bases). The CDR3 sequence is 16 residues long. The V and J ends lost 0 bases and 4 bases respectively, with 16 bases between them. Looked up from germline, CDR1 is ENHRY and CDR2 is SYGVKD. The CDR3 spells CAISESGSVRGYEQYF. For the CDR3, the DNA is TGTGCCATCAGTGAGTCGGGTTCGGTCCGGGGATACGAGCAGTACTTC.

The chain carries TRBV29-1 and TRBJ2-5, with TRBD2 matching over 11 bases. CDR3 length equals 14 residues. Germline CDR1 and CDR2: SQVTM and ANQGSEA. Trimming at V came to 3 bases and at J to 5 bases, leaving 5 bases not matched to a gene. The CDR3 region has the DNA TGCAGCGTTGATTCACTAGCGGGAGAGGAGACCCAGTACTTC. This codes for CSVDSLAGEETQYF.

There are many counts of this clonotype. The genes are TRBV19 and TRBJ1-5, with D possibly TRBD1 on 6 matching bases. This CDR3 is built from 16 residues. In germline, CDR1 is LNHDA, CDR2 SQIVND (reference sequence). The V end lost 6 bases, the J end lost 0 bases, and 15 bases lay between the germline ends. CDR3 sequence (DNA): TGTGCCAGTAGGCGGGACGGAGGGGGTAGCAATCAGCCCCAGCATTTT. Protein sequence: CASRRDGGGSNQPQHF.

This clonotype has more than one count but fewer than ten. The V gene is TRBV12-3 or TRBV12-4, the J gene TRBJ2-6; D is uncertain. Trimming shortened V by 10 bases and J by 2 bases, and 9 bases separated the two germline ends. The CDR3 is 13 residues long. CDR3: CAIVVPGANVLTF. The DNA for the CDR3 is TGTGCCATCGTTGTACCTGGGGCCAACGTCCTGACTTTC.

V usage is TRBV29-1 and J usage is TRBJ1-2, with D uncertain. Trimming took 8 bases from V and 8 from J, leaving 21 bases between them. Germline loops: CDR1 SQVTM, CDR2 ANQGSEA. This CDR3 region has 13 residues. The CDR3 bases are TGCAGCCCGTTGAATCAGGCCCTTTGGGGCTACACCTTC. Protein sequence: CSPLNQALWGYTF.

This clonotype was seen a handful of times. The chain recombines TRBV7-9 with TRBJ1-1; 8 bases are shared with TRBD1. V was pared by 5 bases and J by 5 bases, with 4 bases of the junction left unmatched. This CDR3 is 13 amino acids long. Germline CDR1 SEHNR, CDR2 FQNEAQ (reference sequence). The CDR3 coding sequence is TGTGCCAGCAGCCACCGGGACAGGACTGAAGCTTTCTTT. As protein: CASSHRDRTEAFF.

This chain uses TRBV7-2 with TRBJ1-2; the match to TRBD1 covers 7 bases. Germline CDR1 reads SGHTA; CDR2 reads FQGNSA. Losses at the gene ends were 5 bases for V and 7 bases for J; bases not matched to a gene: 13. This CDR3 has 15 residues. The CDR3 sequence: CASSQGGRIKCGYTF. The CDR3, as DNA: TGTGCCAGCAGCCAAGGGGGCAGGATAAAATGTGGCTACACCTTC.

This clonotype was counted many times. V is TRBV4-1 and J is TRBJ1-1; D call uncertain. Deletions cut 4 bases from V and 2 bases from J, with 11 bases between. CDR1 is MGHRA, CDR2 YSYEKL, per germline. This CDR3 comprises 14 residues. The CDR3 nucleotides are TGCGCCAGCAGCCCGGCCTTGGGTAACACTGAAGCTTTCTTT. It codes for CASSPALGNTEAFF.

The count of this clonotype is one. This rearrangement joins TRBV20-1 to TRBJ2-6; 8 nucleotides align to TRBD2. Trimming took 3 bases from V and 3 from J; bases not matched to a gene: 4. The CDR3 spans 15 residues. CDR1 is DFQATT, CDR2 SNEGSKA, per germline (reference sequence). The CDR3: CSASGRANGANVLTF. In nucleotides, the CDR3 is TGCAGTGCTAGCGGGAGGGCCAATGGGGCCAACGTCCTGACTTTC.

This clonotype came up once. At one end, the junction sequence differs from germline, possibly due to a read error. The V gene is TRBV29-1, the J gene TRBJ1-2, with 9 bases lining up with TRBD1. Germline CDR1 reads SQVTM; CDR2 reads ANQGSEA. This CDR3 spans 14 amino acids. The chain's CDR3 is CSVERDRDNHGYTF. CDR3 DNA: TGCAGCGTCGAAAGGGACAGGGATAACCATGGCTACACCTTC.

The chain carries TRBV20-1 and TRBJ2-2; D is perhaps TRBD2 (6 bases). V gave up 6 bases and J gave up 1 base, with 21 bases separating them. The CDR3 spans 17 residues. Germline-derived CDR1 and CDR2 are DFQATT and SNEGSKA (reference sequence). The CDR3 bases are TGCAGTGCCCTGGGGGGTCAATGGGTCGGGAACACCGGGGAGCTGTTTTTT. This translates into CSALGGQWVGNTGELFF.

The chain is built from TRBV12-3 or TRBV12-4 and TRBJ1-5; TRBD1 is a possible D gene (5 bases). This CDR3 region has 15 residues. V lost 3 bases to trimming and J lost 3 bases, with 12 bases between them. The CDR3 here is CASSFQGFPNQPQHF. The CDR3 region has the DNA TGTGCCAGCAGTTTCCAGGGTTTCCCCAATCAGCCCCAGCATTTT.

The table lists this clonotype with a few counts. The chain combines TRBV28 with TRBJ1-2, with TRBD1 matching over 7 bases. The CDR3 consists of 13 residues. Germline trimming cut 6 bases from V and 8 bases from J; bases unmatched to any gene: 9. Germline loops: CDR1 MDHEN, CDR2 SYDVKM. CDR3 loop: CASRPGQVGGYTF. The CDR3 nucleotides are TGTGCCAGCAGACCTGGACAGGTCGGCGGCTACACCTTC.

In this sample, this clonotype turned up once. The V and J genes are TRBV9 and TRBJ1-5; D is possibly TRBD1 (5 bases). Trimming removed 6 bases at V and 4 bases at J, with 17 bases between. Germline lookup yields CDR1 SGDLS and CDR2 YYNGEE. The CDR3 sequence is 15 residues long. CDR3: CASTATGVGNQPQHF. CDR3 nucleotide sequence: TGTGCCAGCACCGCTACGGGGGTTGGGAATCAGCCCCAGCATTTT.

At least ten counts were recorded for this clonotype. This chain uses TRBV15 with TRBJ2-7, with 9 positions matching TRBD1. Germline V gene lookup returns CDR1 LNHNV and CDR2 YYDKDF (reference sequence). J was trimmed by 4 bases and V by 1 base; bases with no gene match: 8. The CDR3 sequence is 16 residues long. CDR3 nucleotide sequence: TGTGCCACCAGCAGAGGGGGGGGGACAGGGACATACGAGCAGTACTTC. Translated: CATSRGGGTGTYEQYF.

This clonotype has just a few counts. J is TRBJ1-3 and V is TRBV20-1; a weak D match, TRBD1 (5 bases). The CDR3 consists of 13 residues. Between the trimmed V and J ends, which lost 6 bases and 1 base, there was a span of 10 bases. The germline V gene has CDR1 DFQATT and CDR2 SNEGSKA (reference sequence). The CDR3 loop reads CSAFQGSGNTIYF. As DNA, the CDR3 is TGCAGTGCGTTTCAGGGATCTGGAAACACCATATATTTT.

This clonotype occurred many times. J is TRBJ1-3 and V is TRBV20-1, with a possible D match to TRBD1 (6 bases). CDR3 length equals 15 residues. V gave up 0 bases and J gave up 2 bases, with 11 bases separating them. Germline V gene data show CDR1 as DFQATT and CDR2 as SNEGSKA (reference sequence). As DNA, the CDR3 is TGCAGTGCTAGAGACCCCGGGACAACTGGAAACACCATATATTTT. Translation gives CSARDPGTTGNTIYF.